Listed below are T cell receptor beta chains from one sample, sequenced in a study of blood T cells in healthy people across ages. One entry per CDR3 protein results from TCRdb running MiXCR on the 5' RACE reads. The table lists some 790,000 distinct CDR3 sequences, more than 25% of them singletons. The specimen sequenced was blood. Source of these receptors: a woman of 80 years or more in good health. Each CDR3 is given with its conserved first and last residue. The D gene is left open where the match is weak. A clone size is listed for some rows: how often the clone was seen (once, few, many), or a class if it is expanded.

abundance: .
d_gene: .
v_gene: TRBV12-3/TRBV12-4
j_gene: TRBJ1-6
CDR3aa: CASRPSGFNSPLHF
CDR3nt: TGTGCCAGCAGACCCTCAGGGTTCAATTCACCCCTCCACTTT

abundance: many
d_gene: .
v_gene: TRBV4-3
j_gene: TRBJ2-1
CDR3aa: CASSQGAKSVSSNEQFF
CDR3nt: TGCGCCAGCAGCCAAGGCGCTAAAAGCGTTTCGAGCAATGAGCAGTTCTTC

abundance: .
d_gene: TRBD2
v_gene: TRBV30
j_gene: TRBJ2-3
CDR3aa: CAWRTSGSTDTQYF
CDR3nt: TGTGCCTGGAGGACTAGCGGTTCCACAGATACGCAGTATTTT

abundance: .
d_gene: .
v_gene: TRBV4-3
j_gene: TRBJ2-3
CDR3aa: CASSLTRASTDTQYF
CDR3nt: TGCGCCAGCAGCCTTACCAGGGCTAGCACAGATACGCAGTATTTT

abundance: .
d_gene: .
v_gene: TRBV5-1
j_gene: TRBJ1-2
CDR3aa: CASSLGLRAGYDYTF
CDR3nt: TGCGCCAGCAGCTTGGGGCTTCGGGCAGGGTATGACTACACCTTC

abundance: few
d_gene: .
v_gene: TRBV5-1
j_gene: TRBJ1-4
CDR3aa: CASSSWATTTNEKLFF
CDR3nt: TGCGCCAGCAGCTCGTGGGCAACAACAACTAATGAAAAACTGTTTTTT

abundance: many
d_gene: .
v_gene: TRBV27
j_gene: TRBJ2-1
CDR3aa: CASSLFGLNNEQFF
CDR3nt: TGTGCCAGCAGTTTGTTCGGGTTAAACAATGAGCAGTTCTTC

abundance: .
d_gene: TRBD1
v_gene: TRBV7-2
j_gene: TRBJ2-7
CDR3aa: CASSIQRTGDYEQYF
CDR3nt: TGTGCCAGCAGCATCCAACGGACAGGGGACTACGAGCAGTACTTC

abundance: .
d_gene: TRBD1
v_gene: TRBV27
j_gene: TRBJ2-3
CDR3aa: CASREGASTDTQYF
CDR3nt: TGTGCCAGCAGAGAGGGGGCTAGCACAGATACGCAGTATTTT

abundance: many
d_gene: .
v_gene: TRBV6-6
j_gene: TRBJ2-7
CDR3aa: CASSYGSSEQYF
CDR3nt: TGTGCCAGCAGTTACGGTTCTAGCGAGCAGTACTTC

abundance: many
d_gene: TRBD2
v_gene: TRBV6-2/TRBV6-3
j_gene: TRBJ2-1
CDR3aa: CASSYVVVRGGNNEQFF
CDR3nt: TGTGCCAGCAGTTACGTGGTTGTGCGCGGGGGGAACAATGAGCAGTTCTTC

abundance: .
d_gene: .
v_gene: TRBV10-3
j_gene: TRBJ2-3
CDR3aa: CAISAERTDTQYF
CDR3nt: TGTGCCATCAGTGCTGAACGCACAGATACGCAGTATTTT

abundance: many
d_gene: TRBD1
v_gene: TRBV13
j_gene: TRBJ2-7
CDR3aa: CASSGRDRSYEQYF
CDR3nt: TGTGCCAGCAGCGGCCGGGACAGGAGCTACGAGCAGTACTTC

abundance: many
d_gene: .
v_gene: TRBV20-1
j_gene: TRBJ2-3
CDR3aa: CSARDFVPPDAPTDTQYF
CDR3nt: TGCAGTGCTAGAGATTTCGTCCCCCCGGACGCCCCGACAGATACGCAGTATTTT

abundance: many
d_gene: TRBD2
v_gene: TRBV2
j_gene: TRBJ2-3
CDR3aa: CASSREGVSTDTQYF
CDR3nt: TGTGCCAGCAGTCGGGAGGGGGTTAGCACAGATACGCAGTATTTT

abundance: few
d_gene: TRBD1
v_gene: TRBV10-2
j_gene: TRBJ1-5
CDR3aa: CASGKTGSSSNQPQHF
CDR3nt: TGCGCCAGCGGGAAGACAGGGAGCTCGAGCAATCAGCCCCAGCATTTT

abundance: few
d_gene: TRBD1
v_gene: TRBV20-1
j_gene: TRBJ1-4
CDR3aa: CSATDGQGANEKLFF
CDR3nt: TGCAGTGCTACAGATGGACAGGGAGCTAATGAAAAACTGTTTTTT

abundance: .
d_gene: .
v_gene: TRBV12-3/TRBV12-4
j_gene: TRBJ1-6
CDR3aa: CASRAQRAYNSPLHF
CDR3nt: TGTGCCAGCAGGGCTCAAAGGGCTTATAATTCACCCCTCCACTTT

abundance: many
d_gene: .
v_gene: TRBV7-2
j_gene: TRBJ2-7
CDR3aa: CASSRRQGTYEQYF
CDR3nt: TGTGCCAGCAGCCGGAGGCAGGGGACCTACGAGCAGTACTTC

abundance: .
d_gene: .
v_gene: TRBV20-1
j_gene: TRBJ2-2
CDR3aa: CSARGGSPSSGELFF
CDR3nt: TGCAGTGCACGGGGCGGGTCTCCGTCCTCCGGGGAGCTGTTTTTT

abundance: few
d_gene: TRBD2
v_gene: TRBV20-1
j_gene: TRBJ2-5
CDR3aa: CSAPSGTSGAETQYF
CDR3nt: TGCAGTGCACCCTCCGGGACTAGCGGGGCGGAGACCCAGTACTTC

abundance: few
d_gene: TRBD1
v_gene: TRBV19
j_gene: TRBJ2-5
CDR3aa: CASSPRQGVKETQYF
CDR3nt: TGTGCCAGTAGCCCCAGACAGGGAGTAAAAGAGACCCAGTACTTC

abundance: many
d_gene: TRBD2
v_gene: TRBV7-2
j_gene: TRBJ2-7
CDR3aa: CASSLVASGGGLGEQYF
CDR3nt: TGTGCCAGCAGCTTAGTGGCTAGCGGGGGCGGACTGGGCGAGCAGTACTTC

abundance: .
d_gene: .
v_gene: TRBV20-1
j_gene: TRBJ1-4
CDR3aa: CSASHRLTSTNEKLFF
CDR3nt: TGCAGTGCTAGCCACAGGTTGACATCAACTAATGAAAAACTGTTTTTT

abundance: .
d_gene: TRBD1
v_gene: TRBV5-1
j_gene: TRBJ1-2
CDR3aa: CASSLRWDSLSGCTF
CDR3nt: TGCGCCAGCAGCCTCCGTTGGGACAGCTTGTCTGGCTGCACCTTC

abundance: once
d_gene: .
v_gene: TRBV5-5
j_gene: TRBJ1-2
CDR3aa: CASTIDSALSYGYTF
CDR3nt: TGTGCCAGCACGATTGACAGTGCCTTGAGCTATGGCTACACCTTC

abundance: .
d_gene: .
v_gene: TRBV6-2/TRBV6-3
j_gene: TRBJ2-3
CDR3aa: CATYEKATLEDTQYF
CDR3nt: TGTGCCACCTACGAAAAGGCGACGCTAGAGGATACGCAGTATTTT

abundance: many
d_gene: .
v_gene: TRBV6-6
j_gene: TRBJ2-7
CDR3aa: CASSYRQTSRVYEQYF
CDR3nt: TGTGCCAGCAGTTACCGCCAGACATCACGGGTCTACGAGCAGTACTTC

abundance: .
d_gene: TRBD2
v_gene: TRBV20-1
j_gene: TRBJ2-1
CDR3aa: CSARSLGGASGGEHYNEQFF
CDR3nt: TGCAGTGCTAGATCCTTAGGAGGGGCTAGCGGGGGGGAACACTACAATGAGCAGTTCTTC

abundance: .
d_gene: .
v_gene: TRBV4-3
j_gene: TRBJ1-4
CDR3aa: CASSQEWAGSEKLFF
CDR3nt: TGCGCCAGCAGCCAAGAATGGGCCGGTAGCGAAAAACTGTTTTTT

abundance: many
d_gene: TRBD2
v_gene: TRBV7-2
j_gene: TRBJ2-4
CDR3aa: CASSLAGGKNIQYF
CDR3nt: TGTGCCAGCAGCTTAGCGGGGGGGAAAAACATTCAGTACTTC

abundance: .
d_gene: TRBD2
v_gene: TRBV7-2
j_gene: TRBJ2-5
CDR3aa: CASSLAKSSGGSRGTQYF
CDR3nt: TGTGCCAGCAGCTTAGCGAAATCCAGCGGGGGGTCTAGGGGGACCCAGTACTTC

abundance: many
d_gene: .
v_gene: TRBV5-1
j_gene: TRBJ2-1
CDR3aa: CASSVSWTGGDEQFF
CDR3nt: TGCGCCAGCAGCGTGTCATGGACGGGGGGCGATGAGCAGTTCTTC

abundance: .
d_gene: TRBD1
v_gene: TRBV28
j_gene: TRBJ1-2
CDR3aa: CASSQQGGLYYGYTF
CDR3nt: TGTGCCAGCAGCCAACAGGGGGGGCTGTACTATGGCTACACCTTC

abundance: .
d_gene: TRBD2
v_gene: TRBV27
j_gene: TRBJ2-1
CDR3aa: CASRTSVYVFF
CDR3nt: TGTGCCAGCAGGACTAGCGTGTATGTGTTCTTC

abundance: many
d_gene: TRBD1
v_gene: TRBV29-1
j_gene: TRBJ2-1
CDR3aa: CSASTGGAYNEQFF
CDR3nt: TGCAGCGCGAGTACAGGGGGCGCCTACAATGAGCAGTTCTTC

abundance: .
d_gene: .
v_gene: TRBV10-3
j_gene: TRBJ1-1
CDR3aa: CAISVEGGDTEAFF
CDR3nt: TGTGCCATCAGTGTTGAGGGCGGGGACACTGAAGCTTTCTTT

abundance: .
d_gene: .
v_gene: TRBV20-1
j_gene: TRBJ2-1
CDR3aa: CSARHRGGEQFF
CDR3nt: TGCAGTGCTAGACACAGGGGAGGTGAGCAGTTCTTC

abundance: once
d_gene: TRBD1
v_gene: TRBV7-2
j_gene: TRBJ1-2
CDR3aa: CASSLAIGDRAKRNYGYTF
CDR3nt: TGTGCCAGCAGCTTAGCGATAGGGGACAGGGCCAAGAGAAACTATGGCTACACCTTC

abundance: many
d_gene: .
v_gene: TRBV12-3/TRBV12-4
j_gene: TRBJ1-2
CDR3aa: CASSSDIYGYTF
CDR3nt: TGTGCCAGCAGTTCCGACATCTATGGCTACACCTTC

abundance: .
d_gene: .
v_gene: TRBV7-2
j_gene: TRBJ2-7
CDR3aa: CASSLVAGPSSRNEQYF
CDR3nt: TGTGCCAGCAGCTTAGTGGCGGGGCCTAGCAGCAGGAATGAGCAGTACTTC

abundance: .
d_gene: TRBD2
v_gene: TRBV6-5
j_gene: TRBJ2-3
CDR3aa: CASSYSKVLGGGSTDTQYF
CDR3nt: TGTGCCAGCAGTTACTCGAAAGTCCTTGGGGGAGGGAGCACAGATACGCAGTATTTT

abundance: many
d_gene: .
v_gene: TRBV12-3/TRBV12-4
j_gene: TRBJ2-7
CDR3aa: CASSRGVSYEQYF
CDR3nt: TGTGCCAGCAGTCGAGGGGTTTCCTACGAGCAGTACTTC

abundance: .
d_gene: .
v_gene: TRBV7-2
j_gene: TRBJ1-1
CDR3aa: CASSLAWEGSAEAFF
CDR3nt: TGTGCCAGCAGCTTAGCTTGGGAGGGCTCGGCTGAAGCTTTCTTT

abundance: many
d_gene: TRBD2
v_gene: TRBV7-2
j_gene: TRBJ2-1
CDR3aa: CASSLAGGLGAYGEQFF
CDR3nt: TGTGCCAGCAGCTTAGCCGGCGGACTAGGGGCCTATGGAGAGCAGTTCTTC

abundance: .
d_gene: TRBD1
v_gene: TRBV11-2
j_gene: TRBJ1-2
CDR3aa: CASSLTRQGYDYTF
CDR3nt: TGTGCCAGCAGCTTAACGAGACAGGGGTATGACTACACCTTC

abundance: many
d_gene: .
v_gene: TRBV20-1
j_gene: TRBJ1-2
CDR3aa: CSARASESGGYTF
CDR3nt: TGCAGTGCTAGAGCCAGTGAGAGTGGTGGCTACACCTTC

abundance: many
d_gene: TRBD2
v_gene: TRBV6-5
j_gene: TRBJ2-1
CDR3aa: CASSSSGGAFF
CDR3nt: TGTGCCAGCAGTTCTAGCGGGGGGGCGTTCTTC

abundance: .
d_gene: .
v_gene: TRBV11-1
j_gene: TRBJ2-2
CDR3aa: CASSQWANSNTGELFF
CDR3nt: TGTGCCAGCAGCCAGTGGGCGAACTCGAACACCGGGGAGCTGTTTTTT

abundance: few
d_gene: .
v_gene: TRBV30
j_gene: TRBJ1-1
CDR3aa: CAWSRSGNTEAFF
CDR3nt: TGTGCCTGGAGTCGGTCAGGGAACACTGAAGCTTTCTTT

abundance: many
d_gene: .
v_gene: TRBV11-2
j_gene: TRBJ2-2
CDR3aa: CASSTRYQFLTGPNTGELFF
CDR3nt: TGTGCCAGCAGCACCCGCTACCAATTTCTGACAGGCCCGAACACCGGGGAGCTGTTTTTT

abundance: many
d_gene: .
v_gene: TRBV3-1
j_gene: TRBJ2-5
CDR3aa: CASSQFTQETQYF
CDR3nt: TGTGCCAGCAGCCAATTCACGCAAGAGACCCAGTACTTC

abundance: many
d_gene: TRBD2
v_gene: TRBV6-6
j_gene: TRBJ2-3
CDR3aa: CASRPTSGVTDTQYF
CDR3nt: TGTGCCAGCAGGCCTACTAGCGGGGTAACAGATACGCAGTATTTT

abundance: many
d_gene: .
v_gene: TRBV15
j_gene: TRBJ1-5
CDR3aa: CATSRGRGGVKGSNQPQHF
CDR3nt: TGTGCCACCAGCAGAGGCCGAGGCGGGGTGAAGGGAAGCAATCAGCCCCAGCATTTT

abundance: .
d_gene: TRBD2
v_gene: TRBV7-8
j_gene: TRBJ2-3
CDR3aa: CASSMGLAGTADTQYF
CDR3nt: TGTGCCAGCAGCATGGGACTAGCGGGGACCGCAGATACGCAGTATTTT

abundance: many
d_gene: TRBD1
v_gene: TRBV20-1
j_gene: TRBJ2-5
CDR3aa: CSASPTWDRDRETQYF
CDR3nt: TGCAGTGCTAGTCCTACGTGGGACAGGGACCGAGAGACCCAGTACTTC

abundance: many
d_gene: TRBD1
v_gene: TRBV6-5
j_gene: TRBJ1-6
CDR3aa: CASRPGQGARGSPLHF
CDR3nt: TGTGCCAGCAGGCCGGGACAGGGGGCAAGAGGTTCACCCCTCCACTTT

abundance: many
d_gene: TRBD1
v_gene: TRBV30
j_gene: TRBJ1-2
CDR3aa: CAWVDTGGGYGYTF
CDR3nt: TGTGCCTGGGTTGATACAGGGGGCGGCTATGGCTACACCTTC